The TCR beta chain described here comes from a study of T cell responses to AZD1222 COVID-19 vaccine. Measured with immunoSEQ multiplex PCR; TCRdb has only the in-frame clones, and not every one. Among about 180,000 clones listed, around nine tenths were seen once. This CDR3 is built from 14 residues. The germline V and J ends were trimmed by 5 bases and 4 bases, with 14 bases remaining between them. Germline loops: CDR1 SGHVS, CDR2 FQNEAQ. Overall study findings and caveats: Close to half of spike-specific TCRs reportedly recognize unmutated variant regions.

A word on this clone: Its antigen is unknown.

This TCR was sampled from an adult who received the AZD1222 COVID-19 vaccine. The source material was peripheral blood, sampled 28 days after the second AZD1222 dose. The chain uses TRBV7-8 and TRBJ1-1, with D maybe TRBD1 (6 bases). The CDR3 region has the DNA TGTGCCAGCAGCCGAGATCAGGGGTCCACTGAAGCTTTCTTT. Its protein is CASSRDQGSTEAFF.